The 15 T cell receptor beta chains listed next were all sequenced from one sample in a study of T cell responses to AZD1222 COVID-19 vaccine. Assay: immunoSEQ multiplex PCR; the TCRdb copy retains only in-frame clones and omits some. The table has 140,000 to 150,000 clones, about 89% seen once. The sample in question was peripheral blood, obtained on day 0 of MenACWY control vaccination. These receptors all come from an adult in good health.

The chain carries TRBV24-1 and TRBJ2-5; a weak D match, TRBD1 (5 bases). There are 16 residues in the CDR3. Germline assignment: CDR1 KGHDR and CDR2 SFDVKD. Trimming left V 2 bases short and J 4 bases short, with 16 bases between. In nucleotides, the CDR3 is TGTGCCACCAGTGATTGGGCTCCGACAAGGGGAGAGACCCAGTACTTC. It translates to CATSDWAPTRGETQYF.

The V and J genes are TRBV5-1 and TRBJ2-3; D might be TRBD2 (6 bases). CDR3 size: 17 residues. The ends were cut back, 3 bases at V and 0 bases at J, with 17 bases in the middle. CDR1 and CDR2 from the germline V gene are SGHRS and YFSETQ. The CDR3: CASSYYGGASSTDTQYF. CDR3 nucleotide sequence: TGCGCCAGCAGCTACTACGGGGGAGCGTCTAGCACAGATACGCAGTATTTT. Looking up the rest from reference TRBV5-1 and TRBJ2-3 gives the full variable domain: KAGVTQTPRYLIKTRGQQVTLSCSPISGHRSVSWYQQTPGQGLQFLFEYFSETQRNKGNFPGRFSGRQFSNSRSEMNVSTLELGDSALYLCASSYYGGASSTDTQYFGPGTRLTVL.

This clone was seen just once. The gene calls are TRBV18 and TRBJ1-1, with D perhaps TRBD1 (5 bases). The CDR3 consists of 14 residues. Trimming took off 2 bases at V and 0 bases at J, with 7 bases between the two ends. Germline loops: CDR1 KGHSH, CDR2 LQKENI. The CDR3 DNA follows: TGTGCCAGCTCACCAGCCAGGGTGAACACTGAAGCTTTCTTT. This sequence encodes CASSPARVNTEAFF.

CDR3 in DNA: TGCAGCGCGACAGGGGCGGCAACTAATGAAAAACTGTTTTTT. It encodes CSATGAATNEKLFF. The gene calls are TRBV29-1 and TRBJ1-4; 8 bases map to TRBD1. The CDR3 extends over 14 amino acids. CDR1 and CDR2 from the germline V gene are SQVTM and ANQGSEA. The trim removed 7 bases at V and 0 bases at J, leaving 4 bases unmatched.

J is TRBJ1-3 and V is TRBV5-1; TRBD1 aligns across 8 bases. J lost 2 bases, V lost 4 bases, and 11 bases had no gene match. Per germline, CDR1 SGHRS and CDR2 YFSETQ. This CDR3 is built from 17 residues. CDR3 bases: TGCGCCAGCAGCCCCCGGACAGGGAAGGTCCCTGGAAACACCATATATTTT. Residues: CASSPRTGKVPGNTIYF. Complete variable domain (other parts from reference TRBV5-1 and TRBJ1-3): KAGVTQTPRYLIKTRGQQVTLSCSPISGHRSVSWYQQTPGQGLQFLFEYFSETQRNKGNFPGRFSGRQFSNSRSEMNVSTLELGDSALYLCASSPRTGKVPGNTIYFGEGSWLTVV.

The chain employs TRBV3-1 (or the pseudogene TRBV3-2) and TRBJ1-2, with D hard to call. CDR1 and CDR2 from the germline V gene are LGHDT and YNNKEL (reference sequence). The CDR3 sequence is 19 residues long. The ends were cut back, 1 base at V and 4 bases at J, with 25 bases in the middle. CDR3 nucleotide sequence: TGTGCCAGCAGCCAAGGCGGGCCTTGGGCCACCGGAAGAGTCTATGGCTACACCTTC. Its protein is CASSQGGPWATGRVYGYTF.

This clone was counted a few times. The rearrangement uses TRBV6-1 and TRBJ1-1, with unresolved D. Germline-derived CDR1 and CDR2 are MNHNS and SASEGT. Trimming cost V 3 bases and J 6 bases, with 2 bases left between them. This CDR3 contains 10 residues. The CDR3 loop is CASSDPEAFF. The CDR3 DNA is TGTGCCAGCAGTGACCCTGAAGCTTTCTTT.

This CDR3 reads CASSSGQADYGYTF. The CDR3, as DNA: TGTGCCAGCAGTTCCGGACAGGCTGACTATGGCTACACCTTC. V is TRBV5-4 and J is TRBJ1-2; 7 bases line up with TRBD1. Per the germline V gene, CDR1 is SGHNT and CDR2 is YYREEE (reference sequence). There are 14 residues in the CDR3. V dropped 5 bases and J dropped 3; count of bases not matched to a gene: 7.

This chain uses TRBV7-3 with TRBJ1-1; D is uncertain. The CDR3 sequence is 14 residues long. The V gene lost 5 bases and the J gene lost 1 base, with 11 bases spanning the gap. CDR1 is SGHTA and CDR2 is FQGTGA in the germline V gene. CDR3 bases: TGTGCCAGCAGCCAAAGGGCTGGGAACACTGAAGCTTTCTTT. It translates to CASSQRAGNTEAFF. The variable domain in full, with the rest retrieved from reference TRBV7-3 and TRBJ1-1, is GAGVSQTPSNKVTEKGKYVELRCDPISGHTALYWYRQSLGQGPEFLIYFQGTGAADDSGLPNDRFFAVRPEGSVSTLKIQRTERGDSAVYLCASSQRAGNTEAFFGQGTRLTVV.

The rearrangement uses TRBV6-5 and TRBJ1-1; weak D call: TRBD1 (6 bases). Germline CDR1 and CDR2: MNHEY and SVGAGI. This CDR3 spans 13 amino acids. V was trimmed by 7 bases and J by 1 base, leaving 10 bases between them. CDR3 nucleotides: TGTGCCAGCACACAGGGCCAGAACACTGAAGCTTTCTTT. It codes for CASTQGQNTEAFF.

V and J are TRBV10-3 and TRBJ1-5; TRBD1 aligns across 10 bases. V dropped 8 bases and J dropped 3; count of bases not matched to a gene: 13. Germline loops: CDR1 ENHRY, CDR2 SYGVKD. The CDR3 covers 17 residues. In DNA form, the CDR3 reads TGTGCCATCGCGGAGGGGACAGGGGAGGGGGTCAATCAGCCCCAGCATTTT. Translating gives CAIAEGTGEGVNQPQHF.

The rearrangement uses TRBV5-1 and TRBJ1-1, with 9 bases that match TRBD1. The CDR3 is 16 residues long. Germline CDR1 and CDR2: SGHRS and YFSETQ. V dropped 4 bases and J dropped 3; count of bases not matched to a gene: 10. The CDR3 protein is CASSPGTGMIHTEAFF. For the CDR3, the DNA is TGCGCCAGCAGCCCTGGGACAGGGATGATACACACTGAAGCTTTCTTT.

In DNA form, the CDR3 reads TGCGCCAGCAGCCAAGATCGGGCCAGGCCGCTTGGCTACACCTTC. Protein: CASSQDRARPLGYTF. This rearrangement joins TRBV4-1 to TRBJ1-2; the D is unclear. The CDR3 is 15 residues long. The V end was cut by 0 bases, the J end by 7 bases, with 15 bases between. The germline V gene has CDR1 MGHRA and CDR2 YSYEKL.

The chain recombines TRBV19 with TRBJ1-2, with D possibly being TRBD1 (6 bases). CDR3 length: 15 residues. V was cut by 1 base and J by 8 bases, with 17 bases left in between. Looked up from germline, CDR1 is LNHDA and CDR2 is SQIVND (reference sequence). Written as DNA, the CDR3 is TGTGCCAGTAGTATAGGAGGACAAATCAGGGGCGGCTACACCTTC. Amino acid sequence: CASSIGGQIRGGYTF.

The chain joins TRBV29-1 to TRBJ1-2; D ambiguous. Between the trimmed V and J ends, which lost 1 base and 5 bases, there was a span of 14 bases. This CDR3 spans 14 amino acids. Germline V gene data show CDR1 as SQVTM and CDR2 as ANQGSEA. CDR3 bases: TGCAGCGTTGAAGGACGCTTGTCAGTATATGGCTACACCTTC. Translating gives CSVEGRLSVYGYTF.